This T cell receptor beta chain was recorded in a study of T-cell memory formation after mild COVID-19. Looking at the study overall: TCR clustering was largely donor specific.

Concerning this clonotype itself: What it recognizes is unknown.

TCR alpha and TCR beta cDNA libraries carrying sample barcodes and UMIs were produced by 5'RACE using constant-segment primers. Using its own MiXCR run on the 5' RACE reads, TCRdb lists one record per CDR3 protein. Of some 180,000 distinct CDR3 sequences in the sample, around 13% were seen once. Trimming pared 0 bases from V and 3 bases from J, leaving 9 bases between. The germline CDR1 and CDR2 sequences are SGHRS and YFSETQ. This CDR3 contains 14 residues. General study results and limits: Among contracting clones, CD4+ were mainly CM/EM and CD8+ enriched in EMRA.

The source is a man younger than 35 who had mild COVID-19 (a few samples of this study predate the infection). Cell type and time point are not known. Sequenced input: PBMCs or a T cell subset sorted from them (not recorded which). The chain has TRBV5-1 and TRBJ1-1; D call uncertain. CDR3 DNA: TGCGCCAGCAGCTTGGGTACGGAGGACACTGAAGCTTTCTTT. Encoded protein: CASSLGTEDTEAFF.